The table lists the clone carrying this T cell receptor beta chain with many counts. Its antigen is currently unknown. The sample comes from a study of T cells in Graves' hyperthyroidism and ophthalmopathy. General study points: Researchers found most expanded thyroid clonotypes above 0.001 in blood as well.

Template material for amplifying TCR beta CDR3 regions consisted of RNA transcripts. The HTBI primer set served for first-round RT-PCR of the TCR CDR3. MiXCR was run by TCRdb on the multiplex PCR reads, yielding one entry per CDR3 protein. In the table there are 500,000 to 700,000 distinct CDR3 sequences, 16% of which are singletons. Subjects aged 18 to 65 presented with newly diagnosed hyperthyroidism of less than 2 months' duration. Clinical symptoms, serum thyroxine, TRAb, thyroid ultrasound and orbital computed tomography established diagnosis. CDR3 length equals 14 residues. Per germline, CDR1 SGHVS and CDR2 FQNEAQ. The V gene lost 1 base and the J gene lost 10 bases, with 11 bases spanning the gap.

The chain has TRBV7-8 and TRBJ1-6; unclear D gene. The origin of this receptor is a woman aged 18-29 years with Graves' hyperthyroidism. Material: blood. CDR3: CASSLDSVKSPLHF. CDR3 bases: TGTGCCAGCAGCTTAGACTCCGTCAAATCACCCCTCCACTTT.